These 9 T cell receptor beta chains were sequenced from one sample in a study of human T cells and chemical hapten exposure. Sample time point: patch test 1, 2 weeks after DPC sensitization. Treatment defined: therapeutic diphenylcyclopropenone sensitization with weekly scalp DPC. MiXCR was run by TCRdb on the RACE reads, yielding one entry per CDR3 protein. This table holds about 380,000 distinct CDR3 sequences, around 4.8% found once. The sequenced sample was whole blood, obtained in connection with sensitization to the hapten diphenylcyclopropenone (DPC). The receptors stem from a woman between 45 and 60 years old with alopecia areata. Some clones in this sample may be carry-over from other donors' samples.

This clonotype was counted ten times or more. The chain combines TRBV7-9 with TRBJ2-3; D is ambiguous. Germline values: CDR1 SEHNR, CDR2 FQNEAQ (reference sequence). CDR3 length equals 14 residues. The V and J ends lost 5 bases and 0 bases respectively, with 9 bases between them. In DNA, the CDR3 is TGTGCCAGCAGCAGAGAAACTAGCACAGATACGCAGTATTTT. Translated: CASSRETSTDTQYF. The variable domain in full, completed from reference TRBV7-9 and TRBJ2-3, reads DTGVSQNPRHKITKRGQNVTFRCDPISEHNRLYWYRQTLGQGPEFLTYFQNEAQLEKSRLLSDRFSAERPKGSFSTLEIQRTEQGDSAMYLCASSRETSTDTQYFGPGTRLTVL.

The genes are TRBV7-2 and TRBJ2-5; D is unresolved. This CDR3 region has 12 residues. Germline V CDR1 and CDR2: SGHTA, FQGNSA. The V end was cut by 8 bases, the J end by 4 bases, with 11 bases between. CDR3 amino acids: CASYGPRETQYF. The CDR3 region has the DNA TGTGCCAGCTACGGTCCCCGAGAGACCCAGTACTTC.

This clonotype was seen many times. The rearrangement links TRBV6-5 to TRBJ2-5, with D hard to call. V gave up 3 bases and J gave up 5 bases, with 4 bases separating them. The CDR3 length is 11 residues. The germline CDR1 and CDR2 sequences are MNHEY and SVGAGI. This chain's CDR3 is CASSYFETQYF. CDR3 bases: TGTGCCAGCAGTTATTTCGAGACCCAGTACTTC.

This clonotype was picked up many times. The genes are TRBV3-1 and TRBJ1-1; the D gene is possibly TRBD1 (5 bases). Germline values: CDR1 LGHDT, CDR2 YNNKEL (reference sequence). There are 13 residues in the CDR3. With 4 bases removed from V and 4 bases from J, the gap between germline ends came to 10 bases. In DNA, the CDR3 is TGTGCCAGCAGCCCGGGGGTTCTCACTGAAGCTTTCTTT. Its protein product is CASSPGVLTEAFF. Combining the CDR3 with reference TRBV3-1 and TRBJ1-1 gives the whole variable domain DTAVSQTPKYLVTQMGNDKSIKCEQNLGHDTMYWYKQDSKKFLKIMFSYNNKELIINETVPNRFSPKSPDKAHLNLHINSLELGDSAVYFCASSPGVLTEAFFGQGTRLTVV.

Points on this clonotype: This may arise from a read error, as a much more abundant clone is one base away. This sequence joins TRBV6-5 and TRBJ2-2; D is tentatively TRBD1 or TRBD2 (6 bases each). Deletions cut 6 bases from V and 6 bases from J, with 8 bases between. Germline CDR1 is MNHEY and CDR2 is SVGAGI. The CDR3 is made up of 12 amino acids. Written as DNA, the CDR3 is TGTGCCAGCAGCCGGGGGCCCGGGGAGCTGTTTTTT. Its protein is CASSRGPGELFF.

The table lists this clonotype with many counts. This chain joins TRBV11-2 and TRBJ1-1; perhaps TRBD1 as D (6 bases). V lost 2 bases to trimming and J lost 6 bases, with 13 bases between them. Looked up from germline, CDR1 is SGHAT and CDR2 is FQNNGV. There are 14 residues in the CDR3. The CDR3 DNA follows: TGTGCCAGCAGCTTATACCAGGGGTTCTCTGAAGCTTTCTTT. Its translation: CASSLYQGFSEAFF.

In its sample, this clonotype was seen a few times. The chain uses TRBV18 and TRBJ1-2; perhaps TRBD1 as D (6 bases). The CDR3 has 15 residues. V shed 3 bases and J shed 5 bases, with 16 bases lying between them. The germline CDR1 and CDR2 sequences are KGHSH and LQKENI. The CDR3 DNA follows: TGTGCCAGCTCACCGTCTGGGGACACAAGATATGGCTACACCTTC. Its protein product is CASSPSGDTRYGYTF.

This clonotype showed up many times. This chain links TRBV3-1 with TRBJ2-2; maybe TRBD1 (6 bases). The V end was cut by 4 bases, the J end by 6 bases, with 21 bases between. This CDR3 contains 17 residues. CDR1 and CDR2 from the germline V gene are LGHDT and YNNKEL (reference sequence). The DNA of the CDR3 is TGTGCCAGCAGCCGGTCAGGCAGGAGAGGGGGAGCCGGGGAGCTGTTTTTT. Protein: CASSRSGRRGGAGELFF.

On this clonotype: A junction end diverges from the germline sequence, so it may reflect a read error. The CDR3 is CASTPILDTEAFF. The CDR3 DNA sequence: TGTGCCAGCACCCCGATCCTGGACACGGAAGCTTTCTTT. The gene calls are TRBV12-3 or TRBV12-4 and TRBJ1-1; maybe TRBD1 (5 bases). The CDR3 consists of 13 residues.